The 14 T cell receptor beta chains below come from one sample, sequenced in a study of OX40 agonist ivuxolimab in advanced cancers. Repertoires were generated with immunoSEQ multiplex PCR, while TCRdb's copy carries only in-frame clones and drops some. The sample carries fewer than 25,000 clones, more than 60% recorded once. The sequencing here drew on CD4+ or CD8+ T cells sorted from blood, taken in a trial of the OX40 agonist ivuxolimab. The source of these receptors is an adult with an advanced solid tumor such as melanoma, head and neck, liver or kidney cancer.

This chain uses TRBV5-6 with TRBJ2-1, with a tentative D call TRBD2 (5 bases). The CDR3 spans 12 residues. Germline V gene sequence: CDR1 SGHDT, CDR2 YYEEEE. V lost 4 bases and J lost 9, with 11 bases in between. The CDR3 here is CASSPGNGEQFF. In DNA form, the CDR3 reads TGTGCCAGCAGCCCCGGGAACGGTGAGCAGTTCTTC.

The chain uses TRBV7-2 and TRBJ1-2; 11 nucleotides agree with TRBD1. The CDR3 loop spans 14 amino acids. Germline lookup yields CDR1 SGHTA and CDR2 FQGNSA. Trimming at V came to 5 bases and at J to 5 bases, leaving 4 bases not matched to a gene. The CDR3 sequence is CASSLGQGAYGYTF. Written as DNA, the CDR3 is TGTGCCAGCAGCCTAGGACAGGGGGCATATGGCTACACCTTC.

The chain carries TRBV19 and TRBJ1-2; 7 bases match TRBD1. Germline V gene lookup returns CDR1 LNHDA and CDR2 SQIVND (reference sequence). The CDR3 is 14 residues long. V shed 9 bases, J shed 0 bases, and the junction held 7 bases outside the gene matches. CDR3 protein: CASIGDSTNYGYTF. The CDR3 coding sequence is TGTGCCAGCATTGGGGACAGCACTAACTATGGCTACACCTTC.

This CDR3 reads CATSSYDHRQGNEQFF. DNA of the CDR3: TGTGCCACCAGCAGCTATGATCACCGACAGGGGAATGAGCAGTTCTTC. The chain links TRBV15 to TRBJ2-1, with TRBD1 identical over 8 bases. The CDR3 is 16 amino acids. CDR1 is LNHNV and CDR2 is YYDKDF in the germline V gene (reference sequence). V lost 3 bases, J lost 7 bases, and 11 bases stayed unmatched.

This rearrangement joins TRBV7-9 to TRBJ2-2; no firm D call. The V end was cut by 3 bases, the J end by 2 bases, with 10 bases between. Germline assignment: CDR1 SEHNR and CDR2 FQNEAQ (reference sequence). This CDR3 comprises 15 residues. This CDR3 reads CASSLFLLNTGELFF. The CDR3 DNA sequence: TGTGCCAGCAGCTTGTTCTTACTCAACACCGGGGAGCTGTTTTTT. Looking up the rest from reference TRBV7-9 and TRBJ2-2 gives the full variable domain: DTGVSQNPRHKITKRGQNVTFRCDPISEHNRLYWYRQTLGQGPEFLTYFQNEAQLEKSRLLSDRFSAERPKGSFSTLEIQRTEQGDSAMYLCASSLFLLNTGELFFGEGSRLTVL.

CDR3 in amino acids: CASSLSMGGNQPQHF. CDR3 nucleotide sequence: TGTGCCAGCAGTTTATCGATGGGGGGCAATCAGCCCCAGCATTTT. The rearrangement joins TRBV27 to TRBJ1-5; weak D call: TRBD1 (5 bases). Trimming removed 0 bases from V and 2 bases from J, with 8 bases in between. Germline loops: CDR1 MNHEY, CDR2 SMNVEV (reference sequence). The CDR3 spans 15 residues.

The V gene is TRBV23-1, the J gene TRBJ2-5, with TRBD2 matching over 9 bases. TRBV23-1 is marked as an open reading frame, function uncertain. V was clipped by 6 bases and J by 13 bases; unmatched bases: 21. The CDR3 is made up of 16 amino acids. The CDR3 loop reads CASSQDFPLAGGLPYF. The CDR3, as DNA: TGCGCCAGCAGCCAAGATTTCCCCCTGGCGGGGGGGCTCCCGTACTTC.

The V call is TRBV19, the J call TRBJ2-7; D is tentatively TRBD1 or TRBD2 (6 bases each). This CDR3 spans 13 amino acids. V was pared by 5 bases and J by 3 bases, with 11 bases between. Germline assignment: CDR1 LNHDA and CDR2 SQIVND (reference sequence). The chain's CDR3 is CASSLGGYYEQYF. In DNA form, the CDR3 reads TGTGCCAGTAGTTTGGGGGGCTACTACGAGCAGTACTTC.

The chain uses TRBV6-5 and TRBJ2-7; D is perhaps TRBD1 (5 bases). From germline, CDR1 is MNHEY and CDR2 SVGAGI. The CDR3 covers 16 residues. Trimming took 2 bases from V and 2 from J, leaving 16 bases between them. The CDR3 DNA reads TGTGCCAGCAGTTACGTCCCTTCAGGGCTGGCCTACGAGCAGTACTTC. It translates to CASSYVPSGLAYEQYF.

The chain has TRBV7-9 and TRBJ2-7, with a tentative D call TRBD1 (5 bases). The CDR3 runs to 14 residues. In germline, CDR1 is SEHNR, CDR2 FQNEAQ (reference sequence). V lost 5 bases and J 2 bases, leaving 13 bases between the germline ends. The DNA of the CDR3 is TGTGCCAGCAGCGCCTCAGGGTCCGCCTACGAGCAGTACTTC. Protein product: CASSASGSAYEQYF.

The rearrangement links TRBV2 to TRBJ2-1; 8 bases align to TRBD1. In germline, CDR1 is SNHLY, CDR2 FYNNEI. The CDR3 has 14 residues. Trimming at V came to 4 bases and at J to 2 bases, leaving 1 base not matched to a gene. The CDR3 spells CASSGTGTYNEQFF. CDR3 nucleotides: TGTGCCAGCAGTGGGACAGGGACCTACAATGAGCAGTTCTTC.

The rearrangement links TRBV27 to TRBJ2-1; possible D gene TRBD1, 6 bases. With 4 bases removed from V and 14 bases from J, the gap between germline ends came to 18 bases. The CDR3 spans 13 residues. Germline CDR1 and CDR2: MNHEY and SMNVEV (reference sequence). CDR3 in amino acids: CASSSTPEQGEFF. For the CDR3, the DNA is TGTGCCAGCAGTTCCACCCCCGAACAGGGCGAGTTCTTC.

This chain connects TRBV27 to TRBJ2-1, with 13 bases matching TRBD2. Germline assignment: CDR1 MNHEY and CDR2 SMNVEV (reference sequence). The CDR3 is made up of 14 amino acids. V dropped 10 bases and J dropped 4; count of bases not matched to a gene: 4. CDR3 in amino acids: CATGLAGMYNEQFF. In nucleotides, the CDR3 is TGTGCCACGGGACTAGCGGGGATGTACAATGAGCAGTTCTTC.

This clone was seen only once. This chain connects TRBV19 to TRBJ1-1; the D gene is possibly TRBD1 (6 bases). Germline CDR1 is LNHDA and CDR2 is SQIVND (reference sequence). CDR3 length: 13 amino acids. V was cut by 4 bases and J by 4 bases, with 10 bases left in between. The CDR3 reads CASSTGAVTEAFF. The CDR3 DNA is TGTGCCAGTAGTACAGGGGCGGTCACTGAAGCTTTCTTT.